This TCR beta chain was recorded in a study of T-cell reconstitution after alpha-beta-depleted transplantation in children. Regarding the study as a whole: In patients about two months after transplant, alpha-beta T cells reportedly arose from several hundred expanded graft clones. T-cell counts and diversity were attributed mostly to newly produced T cells one year after transplant. The high TCRbeta diversity at day 60 in some patients came from surviving recipient T cells and thymic progenitors.

This clonotype showed up just a few times. Its target is not known. Library preparation (for TCRbeta) was performed with unique molecular identifiers. TCRdb reanalysed the PCR reads using MiXCR and keeps one entry per CDR3 protein. The sample yields about a million distinct CDR3 sequences, less than 30% seen once. V dropped 0 bases and J dropped 0 bases, with 4 bases sitting between them. The CDR3 runs 14 residues. Per the germline V gene, CDR1 is SGHRS and CDR2 is YFSETQ. This receptor was obtained from a boy under two years old who had a stem cell transplant for SCID, so the T cells may come from the graft donor. The sequencing used PBMCs, mostly from graft donor cells, collected 360 days after TCRalphabeta/CD19-depleted stem cell transplant. J is TRBJ1-3 and V is TRBV5-1; D is ambiguous. The DNA of the CDR3 is TGCGCCAGCAGCTTGGGACACTCTGGAAACACCATATATTTT. Amino acids: CASSLGHSGNTIYF.